Described below is a single T cell receptor (beta chain) sequence and its context. This specimen belongs to a study of blood T cell repertoires in COVID-19. Study in general: From the United States, Italy and Spain came samples of acute and convalescent COVID-19.

Original data processing: How many nucleated cells were present was estimated from reference gene primer amplification. Measured with immunoSEQ multiplex PCR; TCRdb has only the in-frame clones, and not every one. V and J calls and clone size are copied from that table; D and trimming were computed from the DNA. The data contain 200,000 to 300,000 clones, around 88% of them singletons. Trimming at V came to 5 bases and at J to 6 bases, leaving 11 bases not matched to a gene. CDR3 length equals 16 residues. The germline CDR1 and CDR2 sequences are LNHDA and SQIVND (reference sequence). The V gene is TRBV19, the J gene TRBJ2-1, with 9 bases that match TRBD1. Sequenced: peripheral blood. This receptor was obtained from a woman in her thirties who had recovered from COVID-19. The CDR3 sequence is CASSLRGQGWSNEQFF. The CDR3 nucleotides read TGTGCCAGTAGTCTTCGCGGACAGGGGTGGAGCAATGAGCAGTTCTTC. Filled out from reference TRBV19 and TRBJ2-1, the complete variable domain reads DGGITQSPKYLFRKEGQNVTLSCEQNLNHDAMYWYRQDPGQGLRLIYYSQIVNDFQKGDIAEGYSVSREKKESFPLTVTSAQKNPTAFYLCASSLRGQGWSNEQFFGPGTRLTVL.